The 23 T cell receptor beta chains reported below all come from one sample, sequenced in a study of beta chain features in type 1 diabetes. Study-wide results and caveats: A moderate, significant TCRB CDR3 shortening appeared in type 1 diabetes across four CD4+ subsets.

The whole isolated RNA underwent reverse transcription, so sequencing captured expressed TCRB transcripts. Method: immunoSEQ multiplex PCR; TCRdb's copy keeps in-frame clones and lacks some. This table has more than 120,000 clones, 10% to 15% appearing once. The antigens of these receptors remain unknown. The sequencing input was central memory CD4+ T cells from blood. The receptors here all came from a man between 18 and 35 years old with type 1 diabetes.

The rearrangement joins TRBV4-2 to TRBJ2-3; D not certain. Germline values: CDR1 LGHNA, CDR2 YNFKEQ. There are 14 residues in the CDR3. V was clipped by 1 base and J by 4 bases, with 9 bases between them. CDR3 nucleotides: TGTGCCAGCAGCCAAGCCGACCGGGCAGATACGCAGTATTTT. Translating it yields CASSQADRADTQYF.

This clone occurred a few times. The chain is built from TRBV6-6 and TRBJ2-4; either TRBD1 or TRBD2 may supply D (6 bases each). CDR1 and CDR2 from the germline V gene are MNHNY and SVGAGI (reference sequence). Trimming pared 7 bases from V and 0 bases from J, leaving 16 bases between. The CDR3 extends over 16 amino acids. CDR3 amino acids: CASNPTGTLAKNIQYF. CDR3 DNA sequence: TGTGCCAGCAATCCAACAGGGACTCTAGCCAAAAACATTCAGTACTTC.

The chain recombines TRBV5-1 with TRBJ1-4, with TRBD1 as a possible D gene (5 bases). CDR3 length equals 16 residues. The germline gives CDR1 SGHRS, CDR2 YFSETQ. Trimming removed 0 bases at V and 4 bases at J, with 13 bases between. The CDR3 sequence: CASSLGLSTDNEKLFF. The CDR3 DNA is TGCGCCAGCAGCTTGGGTCTTTCGACAGATAATGAAAAACTGTTTTTT.

This clone was seen more than once but under ten times. This chain links TRBV7-2 with TRBJ2-6; perhaps TRBD2 as D (5 bases). Trimming took off 5 bases at V and 0 bases at J, with 11 bases between the two ends. CDR3 length: 16 residues. Germline values: CDR1 SGHTA, CDR2 FQGNSA. The CDR3 DNA is TGTGCCAGCAGCATGGACTCCAGCTCTGGGGCCAACGTCCTGACTTTC. Residues: CASSMDSSSGANVLTF.

This chain links TRBV7-9 with TRBJ2-3, with D tentatively TRBD1 or TRBD2 (5 bases each). Germline V gives CDR1 SEHNR, CDR2 FQNEAQ (reference sequence). The CDR3 has 15 amino acids. The V end lost 5 bases, the J end lost 1 base, and 13 bases lay between the germline ends. This CDR3 is CASSPYGAGTDTQYF. CDR3 nucleotides: TGTGCCAGCAGCCCGTACGGGGCCGGCACAGATACGCAGTATTTT.

This clone was seen more than once but under ten times. This chain connects TRBV9 to TRBJ1-1, with a tentative D call TRBD1 (6 bases). The CDR3 totals 19 residues. V lost 3 bases, J lost 1 base, and 25 bases lay in between. The V gene's germline CDR1 is SGDLS and CDR2 YYNGEE. The CDR3 loop reads CASSESQLSGGGRNTEAFF. CDR3 nucleotide sequence: TGTGCCAGCAGCGAAAGCCAATTATCAGGAGGGGGACGGAACACTGAAGCTTTCTTT.

This clone appeared a few times. The chain couples TRBV14 to TRBJ2-1, with a tentative D call TRBD1 (6 bases). Trimming removed 3 bases from V and 2 bases from J, with 17 bases in between. Looked up from germline, CDR1 is SGHDN and CDR2 is FVKESK. The CDR3 runs 17 residues. The CDR3 is CASSHMVGGETYNEQFF. The DNA for the CDR3 is TGTGCCAGCAGCCATATGGTAGGGGGAGAGACCTACAATGAGCAGTTCTTC.

The CDR3 nucleotides are TGTGCCTGGAACGGGGCCAGACAGTCCTACGAGCAGTACTTC. It encodes CAWNGARQSYEQYF. J is TRBJ2-5 and V is TRBV30, with D perhaps TRBD1 or TRBD2 (5 bases each). The assigned J gene may be wrong: the sequence end matches TRBJ2-7 better. Germline CDR1 is GTSNPN and CDR2 is SVGIG (reference sequence). This CDR3 is 14 amino acids long.

At least ten counts were recorded for this clone. This chain connects TRBV7-9 to TRBJ2-5, with a tentative D call TRBD2 (5 bases). V gave up 5 bases and J gave up 5 bases, with 12 bases separating them. Germline assignment: CDR1 SEHNR and CDR2 FQNEAQ (reference sequence). This CDR3 spans 13 amino acids. Written as DNA, the CDR3 is TGTGCCAGCAGCGCGGGCCCGGGGGAGACCCAGTACTTC. It yields the protein CASSAGPGETQYF. Looking up the rest from reference TRBV7-9 and TRBJ2-5 gives the full variable domain: DTGVSQNPRHKITKRGQNVTFRCDPISEHNRLYWYRQTLGQGPEFLTYFQNEAQLEKSRLLSDRFSAERPKGSFSTLEIQRTEQGDSAMYLCASSAGPGETQYFGPGTRLLVL.

The J gene is TRBJ2-7, the V gene TRBV5-1, with TRBD1 as a possible D gene (6 bases). V was cut by 2 bases and J by 2 bases, with 14 bases left in between. Looked up from germline, CDR1 is SGHRS and CDR2 is YFSETQ. CDR3 length: 15 amino acids. CDR3 amino acids: CASSFGQSNAYEQYF. The CDR3 region has the DNA TGCGCCAGCAGCTTCGGACAGAGTAACGCCTACGAGCAGTACTTC.

The V and J genes are TRBV29-1 and TRBJ1-4; D is ambiguous. The CDR3 consists of 13 residues. Trimming cost V 6 bases and J 4 bases, with 12 bases left between them. Germline lookup yields CDR1 SQVTM and CDR2 ANQGSEA. This chain's CDR3 is CSVGGQDNEKLFF. As DNA, the CDR3 is TGCAGCGTGGGTGGGCAGGATAATGAAAAACTGTTTTTT.

Comment on this clone: In the same sample, other DNA sequences code for this CDR3. The rearrangement joins TRBV2 to TRBJ1-2, with 7 bases matching TRBD1. Germline V gene sequence: CDR1 SNHLY, CDR2 FYNNEI. The CDR3 length is 13 residues. J gave up 4 bases and V 6 bases, and 5 bases lay outside the gene matches. Written as DNA, the CDR3 is TGTGCCAGCAGCTTACAGGGGAGCTATGGCTACACCTTC. Protein: CASSLQGSYGYTF.

The chain employs TRBV6-1 and TRBJ1-2; 7 bases align to TRBD1. With V trimmed by 7 bases and J by 4 bases, 9 bases remained unmatched. CDR3 length equals 14 residues. The germline V gene has CDR1 MNHNS and CDR2 SASEGT. The CDR3, as DNA: TGTGCCAGCATTACCGGGACAGCCTCCTATGGCTACACCTTC. It specifies CASITGTASYGYTF.

This chain connects TRBV7-9 to TRBJ1-1, with a tentative D call TRBD1 (5 bases). With 4 bases removed from V and 8 bases from J, the gap between germline ends came to 14 bases. The CDR3 runs 13 residues. Per germline, CDR1 SEHNR and CDR2 FQNEAQ (reference sequence). The CDR3 reads CASSSLTAEEAFF. The CDR3 DNA reads TGTGCCAGCAGCTCACTGACAGCGGAGGAAGCTTTCTTT.

The V and J genes are TRBV25-1 and TRBJ2-6; D remains unclear. The germline CDR1 and CDR2 sequences are MGHDK and SYGVNS. V lost 6 bases, J lost 5 bases, and 8 bases lay in between. The CDR3 is 13 residues long. The CDR3 bases are TGTGCCAGCAGGAAGGGTTGGGCCAACGTCCTGACTTTC. Translating gives CASRKGWANVLTF.

This clone occurred a few times. The chain recombines TRBV19 with TRBJ1-1; D might be TRBD1 (5 bases). Trimming removed 5 bases from V and 3 bases from J, with 19 bases in between. This CDR3 spans 16 amino acids. CDR1 LNHDA and CDR2 SQIVND come from the germline V gene (reference sequence). The DNA for the CDR3 is TGTGCCAGTAGTTTTTGGGGGGGTAAAAGGCACACTGAAGCTTTCTTT. Translated: CASSFWGGKRHTEAFF.

This clone was observed many times. This sequence joins TRBV9 and TRBJ1-2; D gene uncertain. Germline CDR1 and CDR2: SGDLS and YYNGEE. With 1 base removed from V and 0 bases from J, the gap between germline ends came to 7 bases. The CDR3 contains 14 residues. CDR3 coding DNA: TGTGCCAGCAGCGTAAGTCAGGCTAACTATGGCTACACCTTC. Protein product: CASSVSQANYGYTF. Based on the CDR3 plus reference TRBV9 and TRBJ1-2, the full variable domain is DSGVTQTPKHLITATGQRVTLRCSPRSGDLSVYWYQQSLDQGLQFLIQYYNGEERAKGNILERFSAQQFPDLHSELNLSSLELGDSALYFCASSVSQANYGYTFGSGTRLTVV.

This clone was counted a few times. This chain connects TRBV5-1 to TRBJ2-5, with 8 positions matching TRBD1. This CDR3 has 16 residues. CDR1 is SGHRS, CDR2 YFSETQ, per germline. V trimming: 0 bases; J trimming: 2 bases; junction bases outside the gene matches: 6. CDR3 in amino acids: CASSLATGGGQETQYF. In nucleotides, the CDR3 is TGCGCCAGCAGCTTGGCCACAGGGGGTGGGCAAGAGACCCAGTACTTC.

This clone has more than one count but fewer than ten. The chain uses TRBV6-1 and TRBJ2-3; TRBD1 is a possible D gene (6 bases). Germline assignment: CDR1 MNHNS and CDR2 SASEGT. This CDR3 contains 15 residues. V was trimmed by 1 base and J by 3 bases, leaving 11 bases between them. This CDR3 reads CASSEDPQGTDTQYF. DNA for the CDR3: TGTGCCAGCAGTGAAGATCCACAGGGTACAGATACGCAGTATTTT.

This clone came up a few times. The rearrangement joins TRBV6-5 to TRBJ1-6; 8 positions agree with TRBD1. Per the germline V gene, CDR1 is MNHEY and CDR2 is SVGAGI. CDR3 length: 16 amino acids. After removal of 4 bases from V and 7 bases from J, the junction contained 9 bases not matched to a gene. The CDR3 sequence is CASSSPGQGDNSPLHF. CDR3 DNA sequence: TGTGCCAGCAGTTCCCCAGGACAGGGAGACAATTCACCCCTCCACTTT.

The rearrangement joins TRBV4-2 to TRBJ2-7; 7 nucleotides agree with TRBD1. After removal of 6 bases from V and 3 bases from J, the junction contained 5 bases not matched to a gene. From germline, CDR1 is LGHNA and CDR2 YNFKEQ. The CDR3 loop spans 13 amino acids. DNA of the CDR3: TGTGCCAGCAGGAGCCGGGACAGCTACGAGCAGTACTTC. Protein: CASRSRDSYEQYF.

A few counts support this clone. The V gene is TRBV10-3, the J gene TRBJ1-1, with a possible D match to TRBD1 (5 bases). The germline CDR1 and CDR2 sequences are ENHRY and SYGVKD. The V gene lost 10 bases and the J gene lost 1 base, with 13 bases spanning the gap. The CDR3 runs to 13 residues. The CDR3 nucleotides are TGTGCCAGCGTTGGGGCTACGAACACTGAAGCTTTCTTT. This encodes CASVGATNTEAFF.

This clone was seen only a few times. The chain is built from TRBV7-9 and TRBJ2-7; 8 positions agree with TRBD1. The CDR3 length is 15 residues. V lost 5 bases, J lost 0 bases, and 6 bases stayed unmatched. Germline V gene sequence: CDR1 SEHNR, CDR2 FQNEAQ (reference sequence). This CDR3 is CASSTDRGLSYEQYF. For the CDR3, the DNA is TGTGCCAGCAGCACTGACAGGGGCCTCTCCTACGAGCAGTACTTC. Filled out from reference TRBV7-9 and TRBJ2-7, the complete variable domain reads DTGVSQNPRHKITKRGQNVTFRCDPISEHNRLYWYRQTLGQGPEFLTYFQNEAQLEKSRLLSDRFSAERPKGSFSTLEIQRTEQGDSAMYLCASSTDRGLSYEQYFGPGTRLTVT.